The rows below give T cell receptor beta chains drawn from one sample of a study of blood T cell repertoires in COVID-19. Method: immunoSEQ multiplex PCR; TCRdb's copy keeps in-frame clones and lacks some. The profile covers about 480,000 clones, with approximately 90% appearing a single time and around 12% taken by the ten largest. The source material was peripheral blood. The receptors were gathered from a woman aged 45-65 years with COVID-19, enrolled during active disease. The CDR3 runs from the conserved cysteine through the conserved F or W. A D gene is named only where the DNA matches it firmly. A row's size may be missing; if present it is once, few, many or a size class.

j_call clone_size v_call d_call cdr3_nt cdr3_aa
TRBJ1-6 NA TRBV7-3 NA TGTGCCAGCAGCTCAAGAACACTGAGGACAGTCCTTAATTCACCCCTCCACTTT CASSSRTLRTVLNSPLHF
TRBJ1-1 NA TRBV12-3/TRBV12-4 NA TGTGCCAGCAGCCAGGGGAACACTGAAGCTTTCTTT CASSQGNTEAFF
TRBJ1-6 NA TRBV30 NA TGTGCCGGTCGAACAGGGCATAATTCACCCCTCCACTTT CAGRTGHNSPLHF
TRBJ2-1 NA TRBV10-1 NA TGCGCCAGCAGTAACTGGGCCAATGAGCAGTTCTTC CASSNWANEQFF
TRBJ2-7 few TRBV28 NA TGTGCCAGCAGTCCCCGCGGGTCCTACGAGCAGTACTTC CASSPRGSYEQYF
TRBJ1-2 NA TRBV29-1 NA TGCAGCGCCCTGACGGGACAAAATGGCTACACCTTC CSALTGQNGYTF
TRBJ2-7 NA TRBV7-2 TRBD2 TGTGCCAGCAGCTCCCGACTAGCGGGGGTGGAAGAGCAGTACTTC CASSSRLAGVEEQYF
TRBJ1-2 NA TRBV3-1/TRBV3-2 NA TGTGCCAGCAGCCATCCCTCTGGGAGCCAGGATGGCTACACCTTC CASSHPSGSQDGYTF
TRBJ1-5 NA TRBV27 TRBD1 TGTGCCAGCAGTCTGAGGACAGGGGGCAATCAGCCCCAGCATTTT CASSLRTGGNQPQHF
TRBJ2-3 NA TRBV4-1 NA TGCGCCAGCAGCCAAGATATCACAGGCGGTACGCAGTATTTT CASSQDITGGTQYF